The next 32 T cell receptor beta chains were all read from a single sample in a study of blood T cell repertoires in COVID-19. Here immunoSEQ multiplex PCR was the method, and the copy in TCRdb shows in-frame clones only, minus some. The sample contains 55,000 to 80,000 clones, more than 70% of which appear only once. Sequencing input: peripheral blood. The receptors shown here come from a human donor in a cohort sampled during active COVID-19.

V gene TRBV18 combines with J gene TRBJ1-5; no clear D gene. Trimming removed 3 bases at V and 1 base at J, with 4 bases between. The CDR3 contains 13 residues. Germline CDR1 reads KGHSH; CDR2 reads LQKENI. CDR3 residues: CASSPQSNQPQHF. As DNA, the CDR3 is TGTGCCAGCTCACCCCAGAGCAATCAGCCCCAGCATTTT.

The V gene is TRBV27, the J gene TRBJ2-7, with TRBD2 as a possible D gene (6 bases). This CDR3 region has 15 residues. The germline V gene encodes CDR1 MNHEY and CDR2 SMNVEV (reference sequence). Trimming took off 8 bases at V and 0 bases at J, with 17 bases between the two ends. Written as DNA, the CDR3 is TGTGCCAGCGCGGGGAGCAGACCGTACTCCTACGAGCAGTACTTC. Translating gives CASAGSRPYSYEQYF.

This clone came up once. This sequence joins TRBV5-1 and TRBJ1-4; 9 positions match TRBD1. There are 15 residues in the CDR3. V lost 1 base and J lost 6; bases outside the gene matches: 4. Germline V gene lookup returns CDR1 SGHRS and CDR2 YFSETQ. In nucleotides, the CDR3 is TGCGCCAGCAGCTTGCGGACAGGGGTGGATGAAAAACTGTTTTTT. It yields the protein CASSLRTGVDEKLFF.

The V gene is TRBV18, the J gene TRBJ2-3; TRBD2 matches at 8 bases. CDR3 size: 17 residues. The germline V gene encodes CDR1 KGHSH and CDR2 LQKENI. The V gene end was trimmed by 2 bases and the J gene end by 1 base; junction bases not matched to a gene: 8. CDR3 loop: CASSPTGGGLRTDTQYF. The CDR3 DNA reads TGTGCCAGCTCACCAACGGGAGGGGGGCTCCGCACAGATACGCAGTATTTT. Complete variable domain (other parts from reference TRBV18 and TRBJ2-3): NAGVMQNPRHLVRRRGQEARLRCSPMKGHSHVYWYRQLPEEGLKFMVYLQKENIIDESGMPKERFSAEFPKEGPSILRIQQVVRGDSAAYFCASSPTGGGLRTDTQYFGPGTRLTVL.

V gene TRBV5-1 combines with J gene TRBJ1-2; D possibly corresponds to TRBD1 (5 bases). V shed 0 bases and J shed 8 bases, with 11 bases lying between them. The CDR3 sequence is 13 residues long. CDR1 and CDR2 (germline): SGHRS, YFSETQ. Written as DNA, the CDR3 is TGCGCCAGCAGCTTGGGGCAGGGCGGCGGCTACACCTTC. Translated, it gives CASSLGQGGGYTF. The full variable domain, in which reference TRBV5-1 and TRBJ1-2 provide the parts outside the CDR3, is KAGVTQTPRYLIKTRGQQVTLSCSPISGHRSVSWYQQTPGQGLQFLFEYFSETQRNKGNFPGRFSGRQFSNSRSEMNVSTLELGDSALYLCASSLGQGGGYTFGSGTRLTVV.

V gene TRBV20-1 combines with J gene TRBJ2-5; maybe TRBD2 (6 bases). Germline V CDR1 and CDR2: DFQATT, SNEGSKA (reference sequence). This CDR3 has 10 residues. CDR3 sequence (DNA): TGCAGCTCGGGGGAGAGAAACCAGTACTTC. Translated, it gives CSSGERNQYF.

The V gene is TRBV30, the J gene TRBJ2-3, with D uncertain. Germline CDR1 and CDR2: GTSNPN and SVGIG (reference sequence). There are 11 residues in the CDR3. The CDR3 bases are TGTGCGGGCCAAAGCACAGATACGCAGTATTTT. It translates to CAGQSTDTQYF.

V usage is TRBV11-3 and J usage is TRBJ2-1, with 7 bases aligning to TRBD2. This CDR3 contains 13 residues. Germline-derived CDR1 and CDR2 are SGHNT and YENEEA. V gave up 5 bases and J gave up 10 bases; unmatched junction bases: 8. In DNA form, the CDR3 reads TGTGCCAGCAGCCAGCCGGGGAGGGGCGAGCAGTTCTTC. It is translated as CASSQPGRGEQFF.

CDR3 sequence (DNA): TGTGCCATTCAGGGGCCTGGAAACACCATATATTTT. It yields the protein CAIQGPGNTIYF. The chain joins TRBV7-9 to TRBJ1-3; D possibly corresponds to TRBD1 (6 bases). The ends were cut back, 10 bases at V and 2 bases at J, with 9 bases in the middle. The CDR3 length is 12 residues. CDR1 and CDR2 from the germline V gene are SEHNR and FQNEAQ (reference sequence).

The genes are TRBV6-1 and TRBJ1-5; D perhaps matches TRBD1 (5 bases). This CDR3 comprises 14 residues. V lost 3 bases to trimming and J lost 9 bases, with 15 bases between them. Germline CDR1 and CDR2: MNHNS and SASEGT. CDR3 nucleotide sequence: TGTGCCAGCAGTGACCCCGGACACCGACCGCCCCAGCATTTT. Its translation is CASSDPGHRPPQHF.

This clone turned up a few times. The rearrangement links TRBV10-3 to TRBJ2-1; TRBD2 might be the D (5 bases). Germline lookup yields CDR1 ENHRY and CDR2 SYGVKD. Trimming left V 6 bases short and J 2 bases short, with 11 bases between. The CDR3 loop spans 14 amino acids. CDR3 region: CAIRLVGAYNEQFF. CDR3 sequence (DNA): TGTGCCATCAGACTAGTCGGGGCCTACAATGAGCAGTTCTTC.

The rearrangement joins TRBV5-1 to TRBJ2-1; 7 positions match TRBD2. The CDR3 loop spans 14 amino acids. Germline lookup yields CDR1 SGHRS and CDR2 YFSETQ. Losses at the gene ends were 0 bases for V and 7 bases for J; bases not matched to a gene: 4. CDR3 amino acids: CASSLGGSGNEQFF. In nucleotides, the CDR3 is TGCGCCAGCAGCTTGGGTGGTAGCGGGAATGAGCAGTTCTTC.

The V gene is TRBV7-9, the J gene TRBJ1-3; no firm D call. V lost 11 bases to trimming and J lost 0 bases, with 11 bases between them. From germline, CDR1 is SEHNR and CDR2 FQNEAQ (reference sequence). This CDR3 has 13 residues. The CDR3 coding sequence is TGTGCCGGCGGGCAGAGCTCTGGAAACACCATATATTTT. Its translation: CAGGQSSGNTIYF.

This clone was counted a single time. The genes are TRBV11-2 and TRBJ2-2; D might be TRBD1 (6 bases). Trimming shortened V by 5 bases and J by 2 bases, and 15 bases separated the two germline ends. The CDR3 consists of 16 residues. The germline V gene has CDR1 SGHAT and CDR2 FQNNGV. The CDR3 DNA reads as TGTGCCAGCAGCCTGCGGGCGGACAGCAACACCGGGGAGCTGTTTTTT. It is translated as CASSLRADSNTGELFF.

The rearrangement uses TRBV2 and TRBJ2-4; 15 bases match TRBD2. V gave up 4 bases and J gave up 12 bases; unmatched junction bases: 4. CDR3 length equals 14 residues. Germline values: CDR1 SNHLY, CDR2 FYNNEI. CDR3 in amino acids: CASSGGTSGRYQYF. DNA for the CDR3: TGTGCCAGCAGTGGGGGGACTAGCGGGAGGTATCAGTACTTC.

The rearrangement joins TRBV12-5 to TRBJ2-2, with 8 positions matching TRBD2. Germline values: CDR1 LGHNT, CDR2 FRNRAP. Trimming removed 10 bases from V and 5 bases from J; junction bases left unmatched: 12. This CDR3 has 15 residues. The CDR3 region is CATFRGGTGTGELFF. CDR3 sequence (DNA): TGTGCTACCTTCCGGGGGGGCACGGGGACCGGGGAGCTGTTTTTT.

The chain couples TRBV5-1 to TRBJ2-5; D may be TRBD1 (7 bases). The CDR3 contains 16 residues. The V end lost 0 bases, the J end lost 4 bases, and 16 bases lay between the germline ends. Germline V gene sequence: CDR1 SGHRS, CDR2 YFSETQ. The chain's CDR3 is CASSLVGGTVGETQYF. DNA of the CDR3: TGCGCCAGCAGCTTGGTTGGCGGGACAGTAGGAGAGACCCAGTACTTC. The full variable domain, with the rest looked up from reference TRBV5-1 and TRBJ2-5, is KAGVTQTPRYLIKTRGQQVTLSCSPISGHRSVSWYQQTPGQGLQFLFEYFSETQRNKGNFPGRFSGRQFSNSRSEMNVSTLELGDSALYLCASSLVGGTVGETQYFGPGTRLLVL.

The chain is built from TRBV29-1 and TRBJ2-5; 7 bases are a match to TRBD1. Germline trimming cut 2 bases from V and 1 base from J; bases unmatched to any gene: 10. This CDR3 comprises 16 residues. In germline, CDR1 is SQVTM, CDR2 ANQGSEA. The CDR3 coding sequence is TGCAGCGTTGAATTTGCGAGGACAGGCAGCCAAGAGACCCAGTACTTC. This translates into CSVEFARTGSQETQYF.

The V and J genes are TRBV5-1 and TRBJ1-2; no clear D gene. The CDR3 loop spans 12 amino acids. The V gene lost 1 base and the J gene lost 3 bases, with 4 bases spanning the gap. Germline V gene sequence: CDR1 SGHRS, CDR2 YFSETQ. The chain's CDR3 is CASSLTHYGYTF. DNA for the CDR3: TGCGCCAGCAGCTTGACACACTATGGCTACACCTTC.

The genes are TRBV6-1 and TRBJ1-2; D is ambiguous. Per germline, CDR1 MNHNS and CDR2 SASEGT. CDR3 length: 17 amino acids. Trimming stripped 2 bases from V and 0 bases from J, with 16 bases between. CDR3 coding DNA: TGTGCCAGCAGTGAATCGACAATCCCCGGGGCTAACTATGGCTACACCTTC. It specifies CASSESTIPGANYGYTF.

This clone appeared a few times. The CDR3 here is CASSPTGTGVSGNTIYF. CDR3 in DNA: TGTGCCAGCTCACCAACAGGGACAGGGGTCTCTGGAAACACCATATATTTT. The V call is TRBV18, the J call TRBJ1-3; TRBD1 matches at 10 bases. Per germline, CDR1 KGHSH and CDR2 LQKENI. The CDR3 runs 17 residues. The junction had 4 bases not matched to a gene; V was cut back by 2 bases and J by 0 bases.

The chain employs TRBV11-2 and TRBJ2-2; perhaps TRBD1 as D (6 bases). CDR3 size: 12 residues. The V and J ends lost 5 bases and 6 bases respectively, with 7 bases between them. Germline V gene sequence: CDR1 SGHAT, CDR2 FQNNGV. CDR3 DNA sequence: TGTGCCAGCAGCCCAGGGGCCGGGGAGCTGTTTTTT. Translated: CASSPGAGELFF.

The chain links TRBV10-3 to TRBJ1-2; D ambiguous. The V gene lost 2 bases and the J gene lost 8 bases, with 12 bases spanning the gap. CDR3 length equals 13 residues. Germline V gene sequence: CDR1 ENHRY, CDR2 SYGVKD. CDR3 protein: CAISETPMRGYTF. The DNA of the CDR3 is TGTGCCATCAGTGAGACTCCGATGAGAGGCTACACCTTC.

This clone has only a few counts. The DNA of the CDR3 is TGTGCTAGTGGTTTGGTACGGGGACAGGGAGGTGTCTCACCCCTCCACTTT. Its translation: CASGLVRGQGGVSPLHF. This rearrangement joins TRBV12-5 to TRBJ1-6; 9 nucleotides align to TRBD1. The V gene end was trimmed by 0 bases and the J gene end by 10 bases; junction bases not matched to a gene: 10. The CDR3 has 17 amino acids. Germline V lookup: CDR1 LGHNT, CDR2 FRNRAP. Full variable domain (remainder filled in from reference TRBV12-5 and TRBJ1-6): DARVTQTPRHKVTEMGQEVTMRCQPILGHNTVFWYRQTMMQGLELLAYFRNRAPLDDSGMPKDRFSAEMPDATLATLKIQPSEPRDSAVYFCASGLVRGQGGVSPLHFGNGTRLTVT.

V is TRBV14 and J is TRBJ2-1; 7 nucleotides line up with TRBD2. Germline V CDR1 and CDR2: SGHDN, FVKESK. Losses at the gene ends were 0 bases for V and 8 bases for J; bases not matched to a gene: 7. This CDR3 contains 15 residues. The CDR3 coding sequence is TGTGCCAGCAGCCAAGAGTTGCTAGCGGTCGATGAGCAGTTCTTC. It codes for CASSQELLAVDEQFF. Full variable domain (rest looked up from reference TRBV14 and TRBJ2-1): EAGVTQFPSHSVIEKGQTVTLRCDPISGHDNLYWYRRVMGKEIKFLLHFVKESKQDESGMPNNRFLAERTGGTYSTLKVQPAELEDSGVYFCASSQELLAVDEQFFGPGTRLTVL.

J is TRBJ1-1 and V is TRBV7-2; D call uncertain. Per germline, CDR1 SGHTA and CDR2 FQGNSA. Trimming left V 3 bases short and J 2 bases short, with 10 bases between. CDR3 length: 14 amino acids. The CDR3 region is CASSFSPLNTEAFF. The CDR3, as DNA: TGTGCCAGCAGCTTTAGCCCACTAAACACTGAAGCTTTCTTT. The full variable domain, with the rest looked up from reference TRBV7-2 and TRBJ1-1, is GAGVSQSPSNKVTEKGKDVELRCDPISGHTALYWYRQSLGQGLEFLIYFQGNSAPDKSGLPSDRFSAERTGGSVSTLTIQRTQQEDSAVYLCASSFSPLNTEAFFGQGTRLTVV.

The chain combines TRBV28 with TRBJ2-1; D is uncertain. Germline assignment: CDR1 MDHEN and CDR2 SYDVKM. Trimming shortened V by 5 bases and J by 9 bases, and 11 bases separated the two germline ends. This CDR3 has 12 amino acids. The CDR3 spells CASSLTVREQFF. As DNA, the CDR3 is TGTGCCAGCAGTCTCACGGTTCGTGAGCAGTTCTTC.

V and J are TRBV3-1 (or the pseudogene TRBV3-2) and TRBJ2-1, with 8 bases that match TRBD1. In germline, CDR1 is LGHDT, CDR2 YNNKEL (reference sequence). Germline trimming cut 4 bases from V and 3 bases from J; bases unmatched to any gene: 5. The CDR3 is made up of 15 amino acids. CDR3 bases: TGTGCCAGCAGCCCGCAGGGGGCGGGCTACAATGAGCAGTTCTTC. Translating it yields CASSPQGAGYNEQFF.

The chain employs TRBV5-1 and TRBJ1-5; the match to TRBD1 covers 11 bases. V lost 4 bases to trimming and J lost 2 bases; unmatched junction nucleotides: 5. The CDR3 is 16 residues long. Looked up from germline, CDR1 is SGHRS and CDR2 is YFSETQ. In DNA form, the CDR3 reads TGCGCCAGCAGCCCAGGACAGGGGGCAGGCAATCAGCCCCAGCATTTT. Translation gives CASSPGQGAGNQPQHF.

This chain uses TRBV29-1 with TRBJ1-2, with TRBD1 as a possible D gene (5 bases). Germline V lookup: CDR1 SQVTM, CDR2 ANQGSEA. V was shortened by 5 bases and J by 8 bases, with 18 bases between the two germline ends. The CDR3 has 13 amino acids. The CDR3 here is CSVTPRGTKGYTF. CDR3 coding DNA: TGCAGCGTTACGCCAAGGGGTACTAAGGGCTACACCTTC.

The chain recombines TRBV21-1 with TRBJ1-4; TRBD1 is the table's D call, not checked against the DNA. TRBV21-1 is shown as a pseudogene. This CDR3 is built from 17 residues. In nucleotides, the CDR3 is TGTGCCAGCAGCAAGGACGGGACACCTTCAACTAATGAAAAACTGTTTTTT. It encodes CASSKDGTPSTNEKLFF.

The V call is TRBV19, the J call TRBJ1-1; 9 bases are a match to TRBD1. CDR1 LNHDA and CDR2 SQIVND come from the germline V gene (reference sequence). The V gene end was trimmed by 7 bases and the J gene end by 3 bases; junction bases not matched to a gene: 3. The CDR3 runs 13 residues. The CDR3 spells CASTDRGDTEAFF. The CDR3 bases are TGTGCCAGTACCGACAGGGGGGACACTGAAGCTTTCTTT.